Listed here is a single T cell receptor (beta chain). This table comes from immunoSEQ multiplex PCR, and its TCRdb copy is limited to in-frame clones, with some not included. This table holds 130,000 to 150,000 clones, approximately 90% found once. The CDR3 is made up of 16 amino acids. V gave up 6 bases and J gave up 3 bases; unmatched junction bases: 14. Germline V gene sequence: CDR1 SGHRS, CDR2 YFSETQ. The data stem from a study of blood T cell repertoires in COVID-19. Study-level background: T cells, B-cell-depleted T cells, or PBMCs provided the cDNA or gDNA that served as material.

Exposed participants came across a COVID-19 case within 2 weeks before study entry. The TCR was taken from a woman between 40 and 50 years old who had been exposed to COVID-19. The chain links TRBV5-1 to TRBJ1-2; 7 bases match TRBD1. Material: PBMCs or T cells enriched from blood (not recorded which). Written as DNA, the CDR3 is TGCGCCAGCACCGATCTTCGCACAGGGGACTACTATGGCTACACCTTC. This encodes CASTDLRTGDYYGYTF. Based on the CDR3 plus reference TRBV5-1 and TRBJ1-2, the full variable domain is KAGVTQTPRYLIKTRGQQVTLSCSPISGHRSVSWYQQTPGQGLQFLFEYFSETQRNKGNFPGRFSGRQFSNSRSEMNVSTLELGDSALYLCASTDLRTGDYYGYTFGSGTRLTVV.